One and the same sample provided the 24 T cell receptor beta chains below, sequenced in a study of cytomegalovirus exposure and HLA in healthy donors. The PCR contained 60 Vbeta and 13 Jbeta primers. The method was immunoSEQ multiplex PCR; TCRdb's version includes in-frame clones alone and lacks a portion of them. The sample gives about 140,000 clones, roughly 80% of which show up once; roughly 1% is in the top ten. The sequencing input was PBMCs. These receptors originate from a young man in good health and CMV-seronegative.

The genes are TRBV19 and TRBJ2-1, with D possibly TRBD1 on 5 matching bases. CDR1 is LNHDA, CDR2 SQIVND, per germline (reference sequence). The CDR3 totals 12 residues. V was cut by 5 bases and J by 9 bases, with 11 bases left in between. The CDR3 nucleotides read TGTGCCAGTAGTGCTAGGGGCCTTGAGCAGTTCTTC. Translating gives CASSARGLEQFF.

The CDR3 region has the DNA TGTGCCTGGAGTCTGTTAGCCGGGGGAGCCACCGGGGAGCTGTTTTTT. Protein product: CAWSLLAGGATGELFF. The rearrangement uses TRBV30 and TRBJ2-2; D possibly corresponds to TRBD2 (6 bases). CDR1 is GTSNPN, CDR2 SVGIG, per germline (reference sequence). Between the trimmed V and J ends, which lost 2 bases and 4 bases, there was a span of 17 bases. This CDR3 region has 16 residues.

The chain links TRBV4-2 to TRBJ1-1, with D possibly TRBD1 on 5 matching bases. This CDR3 is 14 amino acids long. V lost 8 bases and J 4 bases, leaving 17 bases between the germline ends. CDR1 and CDR2 from the germline V gene are LGHNA and YNFKEQ. The CDR3 coding sequence is TGTGCCAGCGCGGCCCAATTCAGGGTCACTGAAGCTTTCTTT. Translated, it gives CASAAQFRVTEAFF.

J is TRBJ1-3 and V is TRBV25-1; unclear D gene. V was clipped by 4 bases and J by 1 base, with 5 bases between them. CDR1 and CDR2 (germline): MGHDK, SYGVNS. The CDR3 has 13 amino acids. CDR3 region: CASSARSGNTIYF. The CDR3 DNA is TGTGCCAGCAGTGCGCGGTCTGGAAACACCATATATTTT.

The chain links TRBV6-1 to TRBJ1-3; 12 nucleotides agree with TRBD1. The V gene end was trimmed by 4 bases and the J gene end by 4 bases; junction bases not matched to a gene: 8. Germline loops: CDR1 MNHNS, CDR2 SASEGT. The length of the CDR3 is 17 residues. Here the CDR3 DNA reads TGTGCCAGCAGTGTTGGGACAGGGGGCGCGGGGGGAAACACCATATATTTT. Translation: CASSVGTGGAGGNTIYF.

This chain joins TRBV5-4 and TRBJ2-6; D remains unclear. CDR3 size: 16 residues. CDR1 and CDR2 (germline): SGHNT, YYREEE (reference sequence). V lost 4 bases and J lost 1, with 12 bases in between. The chain's CDR3 is CASSPGVRSGANVLTF. Here the CDR3 DNA reads TGTGCCAGCAGCCCCGGAGTTAGGTCTGGGGCCAACGTCCTGACTTTC.

The rearrangement links TRBV4-3 to TRBJ1-4; D uncertain. The CDR3 is made up of 14 amino acids. CDR1 LGHNA and CDR2 YSLEER come from the germline V gene. Trimming shortened V by 3 bases and J by 4 bases, and 9 bases separated the two germline ends. The CDR3, as DNA: TGCGCCAGCAGCCATAGGAGCCTTAATGAAAAACTGTTTTTT. This encodes CASSHRSLNEKLFF.

This rearrangement joins TRBV4-2 to TRBJ1-5; D may be TRBD1 (5 bases). Trimming removed 2 bases from V and 0 bases from J, with 11 bases in between. Germline V gene sequence: CDR1 LGHNA, CDR2 YNFKEQ. The CDR3 runs 16 residues. CDR3 sequence (DNA): TGTGCCAGCAGCCAAAAAACTGACAGTAGCAATCAGCCCCAGCATTTT. Protein sequence: CASSQKTDSSNQPQHF.

Comment on this clone: Sequence at one end of the junction differs from germline and may be a read error. V and J are TRBV7-9 and TRBJ1-1, with 12 bases fitting TRBD1. The CDR3 extends over 16 amino acids. Germline-derived CDR1 and CDR2 are SEHNR and FQNEAQ (reference sequence). Here the CDR3 DNA reads TGTTCCAGCGGAACCCGGGACAGGGGGCCAAACACTGAAGCTTTCTTT. Residues: CSSGTRDRGPNTEAFF.

This clone was picked up one time. The chain uses TRBV7-9 and TRBJ1-2, with TRBD1 identical over 9 bases. V was pared by 5 bases and J by 8 bases, with 6 bases of the junction left unmatched. The germline V gene has CDR1 SEHNR and CDR2 FQNEAQ (reference sequence). CDR3 size: 13 residues. CDR3 bases: TGTGCCAGCAGCCTCCGGGACAGGGACGGCTACACCTTC. It specifies CASSLRDRDGYTF.

This clone was counted only a few times. The CDR3 region has the DNA TGTGCCATCAGGAACCAGGGTGAAGCTTTCTTT. This encodes CAIRNQGEAFF. The V gene is TRBV10-3, the J gene TRBJ1-1, with a tentative D call TRBD1 (5 bases). Germline V gene lookup returns CDR1 ENHRY and CDR2 SYGVKD. Trimming left V 6 bases short and J 7 bases short, with 9 bases between. The CDR3 runs to 11 residues.

The V call is TRBV7-6, the J call TRBJ2-5; a weak D match, TRBD2 (5 bases). Germline V gene lookup returns CDR1 SGHVS and CDR2 FNYEAQ. This CDR3 has 13 amino acids. V was cut by 8 bases and J by 5 bases, with 15 bases left in between. The CDR3 here is CASEEGRAETQYF. The CDR3 DNA reads TGTGCCAGCGAAGAGGGTCGGGCGGAGACCCAGTACTTC.

This clone was picked up many times. V and J are TRBV5-5 and TRBJ2-5; 7 bases match TRBD1. V lost 5 bases to trimming and J lost 1 base; unmatched junction nucleotides: 5. The germline gives CDR1 SGHKS, CDR2 YYEKEE (reference sequence). CDR3 length equals 14 residues. The CDR3 nucleotides are TGTGCCAGCAGGCAGACAGGGTCCCAAGAGACCCAGTACTTC. Its translation: CASRQTGSQETQYF.

This chain joins TRBV6-5 and TRBJ2-1; TRBD1 might be the D (5 bases). The V end was cut by 4 bases, the J end by 5 bases, with 12 bases between. There are 14 residues in the CDR3. CDR1 and CDR2 (germline): MNHEY, SVGAGI. Written as DNA, the CDR3 is TGTGCCAGCAGTTCCAGGGATCCCCACAATGAGCAGTTCTTC. This sequence encodes CASSSRDPHNEQFF.

This chain connects TRBV6-6 to TRBJ2-5; D is uncertain. Germline CDR1 reads MNHNY; CDR2 reads SVGAGI (reference sequence). CDR3 size: 14 residues. Trimming removed 2 bases from V and 9 bases from J, with 16 bases in between. In DNA, the CDR3 is TGTGCCAGCAGTTACGGAACTATCATTGAGTCCCAGTACTTC. Protein sequence: CASSYGTIIESQYF.

This CDR3 is CASSSDRGYTF. In DNA, the CDR3 is TGCGCCAGCAGCTCGGACAGGGGCTACACCTTC. V gene TRBV5-1 combines with J gene TRBJ1-2; 7 bases agree with TRBD1. CDR3 size: 11 residues. Germline V lookup: CDR1 SGHRS, CDR2 YFSETQ. J was trimmed by 8 bases and V by 3 bases; bases with no gene match: 1.

The CDR3 DNA sequence: TGCGCCAGCAGCCTGGGACAGAACACCGGGGAGCTGTTTTTT. Protein: CASSLGQNTGELFF. This chain joins TRBV5-1 and TRBJ2-2, with D possibly matching TRBD1 (6 bases). CDR3 size: 14 residues. Germline V CDR1 and CDR2: SGHRS, YFSETQ. V lost 4 bases and J lost 1, with 8 bases in between.

The chain joins TRBV2 to TRBJ1-1; no firm D call. Germline assignment: CDR1 SNHLY and CDR2 FYNNEI. The CDR3 totals 12 residues. V lost 8 bases, J lost 0 bases, and 7 bases lay in between. The CDR3 coding sequence is TGTGCCAGCTTACAGATGAACACTGAAGCTTTCTTT. Encoded protein: CASLQMNTEAFF. Using reference TRBV2 and TRBJ1-1 for the parts outside the CDR3, the full variable domain is EPEVTQTPSHQVTQMGQEVILRCVPISNHLYFYWYRQILGQKVEFLVSFYNNEISEKSEIFDDQFSVERPDGSNFTLKIRSTKLEDSAMYFCASLQMNTEAFFGQGTRLTVV.

The chain links TRBV7-2 to TRBJ2-7, with D maybe TRBD1 (5 bases). Between the trimmed V and J ends, which lost 1 base and 4 bases, there was a span of 8 bases. This CDR3 is 13 amino acids long. Germline CDR1 is SGHTA and CDR2 is FQGNSA. In nucleotides, the CDR3 is TGTGCCAGCAGCTTAGACAGGTCGTACGAGCAGTACTTC. Residues: CASSLDRSYEQYF.

CDR3 nucleotide sequence: TGTGCCAGCAGCGTAGGAGGAACAGGGGCAGGAAACACCATATATTTT. Encoded protein: CASSVGGTGAGNTIYF. This chain connects TRBV9 to TRBJ1-3; 7 nucleotides match TRBD1. The CDR3 is 16 amino acids. V gave up 0 bases and J gave up 4 bases; unmatched junction bases: 7. Per the germline V gene, CDR1 is SGDLS and CDR2 is YYNGEE.

The chain combines TRBV18 with TRBJ1-5, with 7 bases that match TRBD1. In germline, CDR1 is KGHSH, CDR2 LQKENI. This CDR3 has 15 residues. V was clipped by 4 bases and J by 5 bases; unmatched bases: 8. The DNA of the CDR3 is TGTGCCAGCTCACTCTGGACAGGTTCAGATCAGCCCCAGCATTTT. Its protein product is CASSLWTGSDQPQHF. Variable domain in full (rest from reference TRBV18 and TRBJ1-5): NAGVMQNPRHLVRRRGQEARLRCSPMKGHSHVYWYRQLPEEGLKFMVYLQKENIIDESGMPKERFSAEFPKEGPSILRIQQVVRGDSAAYFCASSLWTGSDQPQHFGDGTRLSIL.

The J gene is TRBJ1-4, the V gene TRBV7-2; D uncertain. This CDR3 is 16 amino acids long. The V gene lost 5 bases and the J gene lost 8 bases, with 21 bases spanning the gap. Germline values: CDR1 SGHTA, CDR2 FQGNSA. The CDR3 loop is CASSRQAGSGREKLFF. CDR3 DNA sequence: TGTGCCAGCAGCCGTCAGGCAGGCTCCGGTCGAGAAAAACTGTTTTTT.

The rearrangement uses TRBV4-1 and TRBJ2-3; the match to TRBD1 covers 11 bases. Trimming at V came to 3 bases and at J to 10 bases, leaving 9 bases not matched to a gene. This CDR3 region has 15 residues. Germline V gene sequence: CDR1 MGHRA, CDR2 YSYEKL. CDR3 nucleotide sequence: TGCGCCAGCAGCCAGGCCGGACAGGGGGCCACGGCGCAGTATTTT. Residues: CASSQAGQGATAQYF.

V gene TRBV27 combines with J gene TRBJ1-2; the D gene is possibly TRBD1 (5 bases). Germline CDR1 is MNHEY and CDR2 is SMNVEV (reference sequence). Deletions cut 0 bases from V and 0 bases from J, with 11 bases between. This CDR3 contains 16 residues. The CDR3 reads CASSLSQGTANYGYTF. Written as DNA, the CDR3 is TGTGCCAGCAGTTTATCGCAGGGAACAGCTAACTATGGCTACACCTTC.